This T cell receptor (beta chain) is drawn from a study of T-cell memory formation after mild COVID-19. Germline assignment: CDR1 MNHEY and CDR2 SMNVEV (reference sequence). Trimming cost V 10 bases and J 8 bases, with 17 bases left between them. The CDR3 is made up of 13 amino acids. Constant-segment primers were used for 5'RACE, and the resulting TCR alpha and TCR beta cDNA libraries carried sample barcodes and UMIs. TCRdb re-called the 5' RACE reads through MiXCR, storing one row per CDR3 protein. The sample holds about 600,000 distinct CDR3 sequences, roughly 22% seen once. This TCR was sampled from an adult woman who had mild COVID-19 (a few samples of this study predate the infection). Cell type and time point are not known. V and J are TRBV27 and TRBJ1-4; possible D gene TRBD1, 6 bases. The sequenced sample consisted of PBMCs or a T cell subset sorted from them (not recorded which). CDR3 amino acids: CATRESQGEKLFF. CDR3 nucleotide sequence: TGTGCCACCAGAGAAAGTCAGGGGGAAAAACTGTTTTTT.